This T cell receptor (beta chain) was found in a study of T-cell memory formation after mild COVID-19 (dated by TCRdb to the early 2020s). In the study overall: TCR sequence clusters from the two donors were found to be largely donor specific. In a couple of donors, T-cell clones that expanded and contracted after mild COVID-19 were followed by sequencing TCRalpha and TCRbeta repertoires longitudinally. The cohort was made up of two young adult volunteers, one female and one male, who were previously healthy. What the research found in general, with its limitations: Contracting CD4+ clones turned up mainly in the CM and EM memory subsets, whereas EMRA was where CD8+ clones were enriched. The study included only a couple of mild cases, and larger cohorts that include severe cases with pre-infection samples were judged to be necessary. Clones contracting from day 15 to 85 had balanced CD4/CD8 phenotypes, while a second wave expanding from day 15 to 37 was biased towards CD4+. Whether the second-wave clones peaking on day 37 were SARS-CoV-2 specific was not confirmed. Some responding clones were found in pre-infection memory, which suggests that pre-existing cross-reactive memory T cells took part in the SARS-CoV-2 response.

TCRdb lists the instrument as Illumina NovaSeq 6000. Using 5'RACE with constant-segment primers, TCRalpha and TCRbeta cDNA libraries were constructed, with sample barcodes and unique molecular identifiers added in the process. Trizol reagent was used to extract RNA from every sample. Amplification of the libraries took two PCR steps, and the second step added a second sample barcode plus Illumina TruSeq adapters. Sequencing of the libraries was done on an Illumina NovaSeq, producing 2 x 150 bp paired-end reads. The original methods were these. Demultiplexing of reads and collapsing into UMI-guided consensus sequences were performed with migec v1.2.7. Using mixcr v2.1.11, UMI consensuses were aligned to TRA and TRB V and J templates and then assembled into clonotypes. A clonotype was counted as expanded or contracted only when both edgeR and NoisET called the clonotype significant, with the noise models trained on biological replicates. For edgeR calls, the cutoffs were a false discovery rate-adjusted p below 0.01 and a log2 fold-change threshold of 1. As an exploratory analysis of dynamics, max-normalized trajectories of the 1000 most abundant clonotypes were examined by PCA with hierarchical clustering. Each responding clone was given a CD4 or CD8 phenotype based on the CD4+ and CD8+ repertoires, which had been sequenced separately. The raw public data were reprocessed by TCRdb itself: fastp quality trimming at Q25, MiXCR clonotype calling, in-frame beta chains only. Each entry merges the rows of one CDR3 protein and shows their most common DNA and genes. The V and J calls were not made by the authors but by TCRdb's processing. Recorded for this sample are about 470,000 distinct CDR3 sequences; about 23% of them occurred a single time. The ten biggest clones cover approximately 12% of the sample.

This clonotype was found a few times. Its binding antigen is unknown. Per-base qualities were not stored, and no clone one base away is much larger. CDR1 and CDR2 are read off the germline V gene (reference sequence) as DFQATT and SNEGSKA. Between the V and J ends, shortened by 3 bases and 0 bases respectively, the junction contains 4 bases. Counted from cysteine to phenylalanine, this CDR3 has 12 amino acids. Only the CDR3 DNA is retained, 36 bases long and in frame from the first base. Ficoll-Paque density gradient centrifugation was used to isolate PBMCs. Recombination connected TRBV20-1 to TRBJ2-3, with the D gene not clear enough to name. The sample comprised PBMCs or a T cell subset sorted from them (not recorded which). This sequence was found in an adult woman who had mild COVID-19 (a few samples of this study predate the infection). The sample titles of this study are shuffled in the database, so cell type and time point are left out; the donor was told from shared clones. The nucleotides read TGCAGTGCTAGGGAGAGCACAGATACGCAGTATTTT. This gives the protein CSARESTDTQYF.